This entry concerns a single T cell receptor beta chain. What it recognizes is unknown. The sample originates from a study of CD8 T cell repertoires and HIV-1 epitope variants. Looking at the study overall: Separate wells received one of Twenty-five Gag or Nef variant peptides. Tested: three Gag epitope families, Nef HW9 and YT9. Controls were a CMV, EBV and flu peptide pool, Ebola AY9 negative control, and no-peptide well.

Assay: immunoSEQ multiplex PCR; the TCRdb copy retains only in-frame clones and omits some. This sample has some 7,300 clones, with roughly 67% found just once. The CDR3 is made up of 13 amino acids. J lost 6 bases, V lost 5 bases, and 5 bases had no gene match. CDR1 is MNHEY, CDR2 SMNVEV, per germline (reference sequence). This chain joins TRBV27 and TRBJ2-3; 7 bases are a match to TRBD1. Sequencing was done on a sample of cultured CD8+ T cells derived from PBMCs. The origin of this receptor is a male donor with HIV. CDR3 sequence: CASSGTETDTQYF. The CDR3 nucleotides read TGTGCCAGCAGTGGGACAGAAACGGATACGCAGTATTTT.